Given below is one TCR beta chain in context. These data come from a study of blood T cell repertoires in COVID-19. Looking at the study overall: From T cells, B-cell-depleted T cells, or PBMCs came the material, which was cDNA or gDNA.

Trimming removed 4 bases from V and 0 bases from J, with 10 bases in between. The germline gives CDR1 SGHDN, CDR2 FVKESK. The CDR3 is 16 residues long. This table comes from immunoSEQ multiplex PCR, and its TCRdb copy is limited to in-frame clones, with some not included. The repertoire holds approximately 200,000 clones, with over 75% as singletons. The receptor comes from a man aged 50 to 60 with acute or convalescent COVID-19. The sample taken for sequencing was peripheral blood. The genes are TRBV14 and TRBJ1-6; no definite D call. CDR3 amino acids: CASSLLGSSYNSPLHF. In DNA, the CDR3 is TGTGCCAGCAGCCTCCTAGGGAGCTCCTATAATTCACCCCTCCACTTT.